This T cell receptor (beta chain) was identified in a study of cytomegalovirus exposure and HLA in healthy donors. Study-wide background: A prior analysis found some 110 million unique TCR beta sequences from about 179 million T cells.

A few counts support this clone. The V and J ends lost 0 bases and 8 bases respectively, with 15 bases between them. Germline V gives CDR1 SGDLS, CDR2 YYNGEE. This CDR3 is 15 amino acids long. Primers: 60 Vbeta forward and 13 Jbeta reverse. The table came from immunoSEQ multiplex PCR; TCRdb's copy has only in-frame clones and leaves some out. The sample holds approximately 110,000 clones, roughly 80% seen once. The chain couples TRBV9 to TRBJ2-1; D may be TRBD2 (6 bases). The clonotype was recovered from a woman aged 40 to 50 in good health and CMV-seronegative. The specimen was PBMCs. CDR3 loop: CASSVVGGFTDEQFF. DNA of the CDR3: TGTGCCAGCAGCGTAGTCGGGGGATTTACCGATGAGCAGTTCTTC. The whole variable domain, filled in from reference TRBV9 and TRBJ2-1, reads DSGVTQTPKHLITATGQRVTLRCSPRSGDLSVYWYQQSLDQGLQFLIQYYNGEERAKGNILERFSAQQFPDLHSELNLSSLELGDSALYFCASSVVGGFTDEQFFGPGTRLTVL.